The 30 T cell receptor beta chains given below trace back to one sample, sequenced in a study of identifying expanded T cells in peripheral blood. TCRdb's table, derived via immunoSEQ multiplex PCR, lists solely in-frame clones and lacks some. The sample records about 86,000 clones, around 90% being singletons. The sequenced material came from blood. The origin of the receptors is a person aged 18 to 75 in good health.

The genes are TRBV2 and TRBJ2-3; 8 bases map to TRBD1. CDR3 length: 15 residues. V trimming: 3 bases; J trimming: 0 bases; junction bases outside the gene matches: 2. The V gene's germline CDR1 is SNHLY and CDR2 FYNNEI. The CDR3 bases are TGTGCCAGCAGTGAGCAGGGGGCTAGCACAGATACGCAGTATTTT. Translating it yields CASSEQGASTDTQYF.

This chain connects TRBV5-6 to TRBJ1-1; tentatively, D is TRBD1 (5 bases). The CDR3 contains 13 residues. CDR1 and CDR2 from the germline V gene are SGHDT and YYEEEE. Trimming removed 4 bases at V and 1 base at J, with 8 bases between. Here the CDR3 reads CASSVTANTEAFF. Here the CDR3 DNA reads TGTGCCAGCAGCGTGACAGCGAACACTGAAGCTTTCTTT.

This chain connects TRBV7-9 to TRBJ2-7; possible D gene TRBD2, 7 bases. The germline CDR1 and CDR2 sequences are SEHNR and FQNEAQ (reference sequence). Between the trimmed V and J ends, which lost 5 bases and 2 bases, there was a span of 13 bases. The CDR3 is made up of 14 amino acids. CDR3 DNA sequence: TGTGCCAGCAGCGAGGACGGGGGGCCCTACGAGCAGTACTTC. This translates into CASSEDGGPYEQYF.

This sequence joins TRBV4-1 and TRBJ1-4; D is unclear. CDR1 is MGHRA, CDR2 YSYEKL, per germline. V was shortened by 0 bases and J by 8 bases, with 13 bases between the two germline ends. CDR3 length: 15 amino acids. The CDR3 DNA sequence: TGCGCCAGCAGCCAAGAGTATGCGGGAGGCGAAAAACTGTTTTTT. Its translation is CASSQEYAGGEKLFF.

V gene TRBV5-1 combines with J gene TRBJ2-7, with 16 bases identical to TRBD2. The germline V gene encodes CDR1 SGHRS and CDR2 YFSETQ. V was clipped by 3 bases and J by 2 bases; unmatched bases: 11. The CDR3 length is 19 residues. CDR3 protein: CASSSSLGTSGRAPYEQYF. The CDR3 bases are TGCGCCAGCAGCTCGTCATTAGGGACTAGCGGGAGGGCCCCCTACGAGCAGTACTTC. Together with reference TRBV5-1 and TRBJ2-7, the CDR3 gives the full variable domain: KAGVTQTPRYLIKTRGQQVTLSCSPISGHRSVSWYQQTPGQGLQFLFEYFSETQRNKGNFPGRFSGRQFSNSRSEMNVSTLELGDSALYLCASSSSLGTSGRAPYEQYFGPGTRLTVT.

The chain recombines TRBV2 with TRBJ1-2, with a tentative D call TRBD1 (6 bases). The CDR3 consists of 15 residues. The germline V gene has CDR1 SNHLY and CDR2 FYNNEI. Between the trimmed V and J ends, which lost 1 base and 4 bases, there was a span of 13 bases. Written as DNA, the CDR3 is TGTGCCAGCAGTGAAGGCAGGGGAGTAACCTATGGCTACACCTTC. Protein: CASSEGRGVTYGYTF.

This clone has only a few counts. The J gene is TRBJ2-2, the V gene TRBV5-4; D may be TRBD1 (5 bases). Germline loops: CDR1 SGHNT, CDR2 YYREEE (reference sequence). The CDR3 runs to 16 residues. Trimming removed 0 bases from V and 1 base from J, with 10 bases in between. CDR3 in amino acids: CASSLGSGMNTGELFF. Written as DNA, the CDR3 is TGTGCCAGCAGCTTGGGTTCAGGGATGAACACCGGGGAGCTGTTTTTT.

The chain uses TRBV7-2 and TRBJ1-2; 7 bases agree with TRBD1. Germline V lookup: CDR1 SGHTA, CDR2 FQGNSA. The CDR3 runs 17 residues. With 3 bases clipped from V and 1 base from J, the junction kept 11 bases outside the gene matches. The CDR3 reads CASSFKVGGQLNYGYTF. The CDR3 DNA sequence: TGTGCCAGCAGCTTCAAGGTCGGGGGACAGCTTAACTATGGCTACACCTTC.

This clone was observed a single time. V gene TRBV5-6 combines with J gene TRBJ1-2; no clear D. Germline lookup yields CDR1 SGHDT and CDR2 YYEEEE. V gave up 5 bases and J gave up 7 bases, with 18 bases separating them. The CDR3 length is 14 residues. The CDR3 sequence is CASSTQTPIGGYTF. DNA for the CDR3: TGTGCCAGCAGTACGCAGACTCCGATCGGTGGCTACACCTTC.

The chain carries TRBV10-2 and TRBJ1-5; TRBD1 might be the D (6 bases). V lost 6 bases and J lost 4, with 13 bases in between. The CDR3 contains 14 residues. The germline V gene encodes CDR1 WSHSY and CDR2 SAAADI. The CDR3 DNA reads TGCGCCAGCAGCCCTCCGGGGACAAATCAGCCCCAGCATTTT. Its translation: CASSPPGTNQPQHF.

This chain uses TRBV5-1 with TRBJ1-6; D ambiguous. The CDR3 loop spans 12 amino acids. Trimming left V 4 bases short and J 7 bases short, with 6 bases between. Germline V gene data show CDR1 as SGHRS and CDR2 as YFSETQ. The CDR3 reads CASSAANSPLHF. The CDR3, as DNA: TGCGCCAGCAGCGCGGCAAATTCACCCCTCCACTTT.

This clone has only one observation. J is TRBJ2-1 and V is TRBV10-3; TRBD1 aligns across 11 bases. Germline V gives CDR1 ENHRY, CDR2 SYGVKD. J gave up 6 bases and V 3 bases, and 4 bases lay outside the gene matches. The CDR3 loop spans 15 amino acids. The CDR3 region is CAISDGQGAVNEQFF. As DNA, the CDR3 is TGTGCCATCAGTGACGGACAGGGGGCCGTCAATGAGCAGTTCTTC.

CDR3 residues: CASSLGLAGRERELFF. CDR3 DNA: TGTGCCAGCAGTCTCGGACTAGCGGGCCGGGAGAGGGAGCTGTTTTTT. The chain employs TRBV27 and TRBJ2-2; 11 bases agree with TRBD2. Looked up from germline, CDR1 is MNHEY and CDR2 is SMNVEV (reference sequence). The V segment lost 5 bases and the J segment 9 bases; nucleotides outside the gene matches: 11. This CDR3 is 16 amino acids long.

The chain recombines TRBV6-4 with TRBJ1-5; D possibly corresponds to TRBD1 (6 bases). With 6 bases removed from V and 4 bases from J, the gap between germline ends came to 22 bases. CDR1 and CDR2 from the germline V gene are MRHNA and SNTAGT. This CDR3 spans 17 amino acids. CDR3 amino acids: CASSYKGGVRGNQPQHF. The CDR3 coding sequence is TGTGCCAGCAGCTATAAAGGGGGTGTAAGGGGAAATCAGCCCCAGCATTTT.

The V call is TRBV2, the J call TRBJ2-1, with D unresolved. The germline V gene encodes CDR1 SNHLY and CDR2 FYNNEI. The CDR3 is made up of 14 amino acids. V was pared by 7 bases and J by 2 bases, with 12 bases between. In nucleotides, the CDR3 is TGTGCCAGCACCGACTCGGGCCCCTACAATGAGCAGTTCTTC. Residues: CASTDSGPYNEQFF.

This CDR3 reads CASSLPSGTNSPLHF. In DNA form, the CDR3 reads TGTGCCAGCAGCTTACCTTCGGGGACAAATTCACCCCTCCACTTT. The genes are TRBV5-4 and TRBJ1-6, with D maybe TRBD1 (6 bases). Per the germline V gene, CDR1 is SGHNT and CDR2 is YYREEE (reference sequence). V was shortened by 2 bases and J by 7 bases, with 13 bases between the two germline ends. This CDR3 region has 15 residues.

The rearrangement links TRBV5-6 to TRBJ1-5, with 7 nucleotides matching TRBD1. The CDR3 sequence is 12 residues long. Germline V gene lookup returns CDR1 SGHDT and CDR2 YYEEEE. With 1 base clipped from V and 9 bases from J, the junction kept 1 base outside the gene matches. CDR3 amino acids: CASSLPGGPQHF. The CDR3 bases are TGTGCCAGCAGCTTGCCAGGGGGGCCCCAGCATTTT.

The chain combines TRBV9 with TRBJ1-1; D not certain. The V gene's germline CDR1 is SGDLS and CDR2 YYNGEE. Deletions cut 0 bases from V and 5 bases from J, with 17 bases between. The length of the CDR3 is 16 residues. CDR3 amino acids: CASSVGVSSSGTEAFF. The CDR3 nucleotides are TGTGCCAGCAGCGTAGGAGTGAGCAGTTCGGGAACTGAAGCTTTCTTT.

The V and J genes are TRBV5-1 and TRBJ1-5; D unresolved. The CDR3 runs to 17 residues. Germline-derived CDR1 and CDR2 are SGHRS and YFSETQ. Trimming shortened V by 0 bases and J by 6 bases, and 19 bases separated the two germline ends. CDR3 in amino acids: CASSLDCGLSGFQPQHF. Here the CDR3 DNA reads TGCGCCAGCAGCTTGGACTGCGGTTTGTCCGGTTTTCAGCCCCAGCATTTT.

V gene TRBV6-6 combines with J gene TRBJ1-5, with 10 bases fitting TRBD1. The V gene's germline CDR1 is MNHNY and CDR2 SVGAGI (reference sequence). The CDR3 length is 14 residues. With 6 bases clipped from V and 6 bases from J, the junction kept 5 bases outside the gene matches. CDR3 region: CASRWTGGGQPQHF. CDR3 nucleotides: TGTGCCAGCAGGTGGACAGGGGGAGGTCAGCCCCAGCATTTT.

This chain connects TRBV7-2 to TRBJ2-7; the D call may be TRBD1 or TRBD2 (5 bases each). Germline CDR1 reads SGHTA; CDR2 reads FQGNSA. V lost 5 bases and J lost 6, with 26 bases in between. This CDR3 comprises 17 residues. CDR3 nucleotide sequence: TGTGCCAGCAGCCAGCTAGGGTGGGACGCCTTAGGGTCCGAGCAGTACTTC. Its protein is CASSQLGWDALGSEQYF.

This chain connects TRBV4-3 to TRBJ1-2; D remains unclear. V was pared by 0 bases and J by 5 bases, with 13 bases between. The V gene's germline CDR1 is LGHNA and CDR2 YSLEER. The CDR3 length is 15 residues. This CDR3 reads CASSQDVNGRYGYTF. The CDR3 DNA sequence: TGCGCCAGCAGCCAAGATGTAAACGGGAGGTATGGCTACACCTTC.

The chain joins TRBV6-5 to TRBJ1-1; D might be TRBD1 (5 bases). Trimming removed 4 bases from V and 1 base from J, with 13 bases in between. Germline V gene lookup returns CDR1 MNHEY and CDR2 SVGAGI. The CDR3 loop spans 15 amino acids. CDR3 protein: CASSLHGGGNTEAFF. CDR3 DNA: TGTGCCAGCAGTTTACACGGGGGTGGGAACACTGAAGCTTTCTTT.

The J gene is TRBJ2-2, the V gene TRBV4-2, with 11 bases aligning to TRBD2. Trimming at V came to 6 bases and at J to 5 bases, leaving 8 bases not matched to a gene. The CDR3 runs to 16 residues. Germline CDR1 reads LGHNA; CDR2 reads YNFKEQ. The CDR3 loop is CASRTLAGGLTGELFF. The CDR3 nucleotides are TGTGCCAGCAGGACCTTAGCGGGAGGGCTAACCGGGGAGCTGTTTTTT.

The chain joins TRBV9 to TRBJ2-1; D remains ambiguous. The length of the CDR3 is 11 residues. Looked up from germline, CDR1 is SGDLS and CDR2 is YYNGEE. V was pared by 0 bases and J by 10 bases, with 5 bases between. The CDR3 reads CASSVATEQFF. For the CDR3, the DNA is TGTGCCAGCAGCGTAGCCACGGAGCAGTTCTTC.

This sequence joins TRBV4-2 and TRBJ1-1, with D tentatively TRBD1 (6 bases). The germline V gene encodes CDR1 LGHNA and CDR2 YNFKEQ. The CDR3 sequence is 16 residues long. V lost 0 bases to trimming and J lost 7 bases, with 18 bases between them. Here the CDR3 reads CASSQDQVAGAGEAFF. DNA for the CDR3: TGTGCCAGCAGCCAAGATCAGGTAGCGGGGGCCGGTGAAGCTTTCTTT.

V is TRBV6-1 and J is TRBJ1-6; the D gene is possibly TRBD1 (5 bases). The ends were cut back, 6 bases at V and 6 bases at J, with 12 bases in the middle. Germline-derived CDR1 and CDR2 are MNHNS and SASEGT. The CDR3 runs to 14 residues. CDR3 sequence: CASSGTWSNSPLHF. The CDR3 bases are TGTGCCAGCAGCGGGACTTGGAGTAATTCACCCCTCCACTTT.

The chain recombines TRBV6-4 with TRBJ2-7; tentatively, D is TRBD1 or TRBD2 (5 bases each). V was clipped by 6 bases and J by 5 bases, with 20 bases between them. Germline CDR1 and CDR2: MRHNA and SNTAGT. This CDR3 is built from 15 residues. CDR3 in DNA: TGTGCCAGCAGCACCCGGGACGGGGTTATAAACGAGCAGTACTTC. Translated: CASSTRDGVINEQYF.

This clone was observed a few times. The rearrangement joins TRBV9 to TRBJ1-4, with D unresolved. This CDR3 has 16 residues. The ends were cut back, 0 bases at V and 0 bases at J, with 9 bases in the middle. Germline V gene lookup returns CDR1 SGDLS and CDR2 YYNGEE. The CDR3 spells CASSVGPRPTNEKLFF. In nucleotides, the CDR3 is TGTGCCAGCAGCGTAGGCCCCCGTCCAACTAATGAAAAACTGTTTTTT.

The CDR3 DNA is TGTGCCAGCAGTCGAGGACAGCCCACAGATACGCAGTATTTT. It yields the protein CASSRGQPTDTQYF. V gene TRBV6-1 combines with J gene TRBJ2-3; maybe TRBD1 (6 bases). The V gene's germline CDR1 is MNHNS and CDR2 SASEGT. The ends were cut back, 5 bases at V and 2 bases at J, with 11 bases in the middle. This CDR3 has 14 residues.